This T cell receptor (beta chain) comes out of a study of T-cell reconstitution after alpha-beta-depleted transplantation in children. Study-level results: Surviving recipient cells, namely T cells and thymic progenitors, were the source of high day-60 TCRbeta diversity in some patients.

V was shortened by 6 bases and J by 0 bases, with 18 bases between the two germline ends. Germline V gene lookup returns CDR1 MDHEN and CDR2 SYDVKM. This CDR3 region has 16 residues. This sample's TCRbeta library carried unique molecular identifier barcodes. TCRdb independently ran MiXCR on the PCR reads; one entry per CDR3 protein. The data contain about 420,000 distinct CDR3 sequences, 15% to 20% of them seen just once; the ten biggest clones take up about 32%. This clonotype was counted only a few times. Its specificity is not known. The TCR comes from a boy less than two years old who had a stem cell transplant for Wiskott-Aldrich syndrome, so the T cells may come from the graft donor. The rearrangement joins TRBV28 to TRBJ2-7; D may be TRBD1 (6 bases). The sequences come from PBMCs, mostly from graft donor cells, collected 360 days after TCRalphabeta/CD19-depleted stem cell transplant. For the CDR3, the DNA is TGTGCCAGCAGCTTGTTGACAGGTTTGAGCTCCTACGAGCAGTACTTC. As protein: CASSLLTGLSSYEQYF.